This TCR beta chain comes out of a study of technical replicates of blood from a few donors. There are 17 residues in the CDR3. Germline loops: CDR1 SGDLS, CDR2 YYNGEE. V was pared by 1 base and J by 5 bases, with 10 bases of the junction left unmatched. Data came from immunoSEQ multiplex PCR; TCRdb stores just in-frame clones and leaves some out. The sample yields about 44,000 clones, around 96% seen once. The sequence derives from a human donor in good health. Specimen: T cells isolated from PBMCs. The J gene is TRBJ2-1, the V gene TRBV9, with 9 nucleotides matching TRBD2. CDR3 residues: CASSVSVGLANHNEQFF. In DNA, the CDR3 is TGTGCCAGCAGCGTAAGCGTTGGACTAGCGAACCACAATGAGCAGTTCTTC.